This T cell receptor beta chain emerged from a study of T cell responses to AZD1222 COVID-19 vaccine. Turning to the study itself: Timing groups of about 4 and about 12 weeks for second doses were pooled. Study-level findings and limits: Only after the peak T cell response were repertoires sampled. Spike-specific TCR repertoires showed rising breadth and depth after two AZD1222 doses. Spike as a whole was targeted by vaccine-associated CD4 TCRs, dominant at 160-218 and 743-854.

Note on this clone: Antigen unknown.

Here immunoSEQ multiplex PCR was the method, and the copy in TCRdb shows in-frame clones only, minus some. The sample carries around 120,000 clones, about 88% recorded once. Trimming removed 10 bases from V and 4 bases from J; junction bases left unmatched: 9. Germline V gene lookup returns CDR1 MNHEY and CDR2 SVGAGI. The length of the CDR3 is 14 residues. The V and J genes are TRBV6-5 and TRBJ2-3; 9 positions match TRBD1. This clonotype was obtained from an adult in good health. Sequenced material: peripheral blood, taken on day 0 of AZD1222 vaccination. Here the CDR3 DNA reads TGTGCCATTGGGGGGACAGGGATGGCAGATACGCAGTATTTT. Translation: CAIGGTGMADTQYF.